These 20 T cell receptor beta chains came from one sample sequenced in a study of CD8 T cells in ankylosing spondylitis (dated by TCRdb to 2015 to 2018). To prepare the library, 5' RACE was applied. Sequencing instrument: Illumina HiSeq 2500. Through fastp at Q25 and MiXCR, TCRdb rebuilt clones from the public reads, retaining in-frame beta chains. Each record represents a unique CDR3 protein, reported with the most common genes and DNA among its rows. The sample records approximately 260,000 distinct CDR3 sequences, more than 15% of which are singletons. Around 32% of the sample comes from the top ten. The sequencing sample was made of blood, either unsorted or a sorted T cell fraction (not recorded which). These receptors were obtained from a male donor with ankylosing spondylitis or in good health (not recorded which).

This clonotype was recorded once. The chain combines TRBV7-6 with TRBJ2-2; 7 nucleotides agree with TRBD2. The V and J ends lost 0 bases and 6 bases, in that order; junction bases with no gene match: 16. Looked up from germline, CDR1 is SGHVS and CDR2 is FNYEAQ. This CDR3 has 19 amino acids. The CDR3 spells CASSLALLPSGGQAGELFF. The CDR3 DNA sequence: TGTGCCAGCAGCTTAGCCCTCCTCCCTAGCGGTGGGCAGGCCGGGGAGCTGTTTTTT.

This clonotype was detected ten times or more. The chain carries TRBV7-8 and TRBJ1-1; 7 nucleotides align to TRBD1. V shed 5 bases and J 7 bases; nucleotides not matched to a gene: 10. CDR3 length: 14 amino acids. CDR1 is SGHVS, CDR2 FQNEAQ, per germline. CDR3 bases: TGTGCCAGCAGCACCGACAGGGACCCATTTGAAGCTTTCTTT. Encoded protein: CASSTDRDPFEAFF.

This clonotype was picked up a small number of times. The chain combines TRBV9 with TRBJ2-5, with D perhaps TRBD1 (6 bases). Trimming stripped 3 bases from V and 3 bases from J, with 9 bases between. CDR3 length: 13 amino acids. Germline V CDR1 and CDR2: SGDLS, YYNGEE. In DNA, the CDR3 is TGTGCCAGCAGCGAAAGGGGGAAAGAGACCCAGTACTTC. This codes for CASSERGKETQYF.

This clonotype was counted between two and nine times. V is TRBV4-3 and J is TRBJ2-1; 8 bases line up with TRBD2. V dropped 2 bases and J dropped 8; count of bases not matched to a gene: 5. The CDR3 has 14 amino acids. The V gene's germline CDR1 is LGHNA and CDR2 YSLEER. The CDR3 region has the DNA TGCGCCAGCAGCCAAAGGGGACTAGAGTATGAGCAGTTCTTC. Amino acid sequence: CASSQRGLEYEQFF.

This clonotype was seen repeatedly, ten times or more. V usage is TRBV6-4 and J usage is TRBJ1-1; D is undetermined. V was trimmed by 2 bases and J by 1 base, leaving 8 bases between them. The germline V gene has CDR1 MRHNA and CDR2 SNTAGT. The CDR3 extends over 14 amino acids. This CDR3 is CASSDRLENTEAFF. The DNA of the CDR3 is TGTGCCAGCAGTGACCGGCTAGAGAACACTGAAGCTTTCTTT.

In this sample, this clonotype turned up a few times. The chain combines TRBV7-2 with TRBJ2-1, with D perhaps TRBD2 (6 bases). This CDR3 has 17 residues. CDR1 is SGHTA, CDR2 FQGNSA, per germline. Trimming took off 5 bases at V and 0 bases at J, with 17 bases between the two ends. CDR3 DNA sequence: TGTGCCAGCAGCCGCGTTGGCGGGGTAAGCTCCTACAATGAGCAGTTCTTC. This codes for CASSRVGGVSSYNEQFF.

As regards this clonotype: One end of the junction fails to match germline, which may point to a read error. The V call is TRBV12-3 or TRBV12-4, the J call TRBJ2-3; the match to TRBD2 covers 7 bases. The CDR3 contains 18 residues. This chain's CDR3 is CTSSFPSWAGVATDTQYF. In DNA, the CDR3 is TGTACCAGCAGTTTTCCTTCCTGGGCGGGAGTCGCCACAGATACGCAGTATTTT.

V is TRBV4-1 and J is TRBJ2-1, with TRBD1 as a possible D gene (6 bases). The CDR3 is made up of 16 amino acids. CDR1 MGHRA and CDR2 YSYEKL come from the germline V gene. V gave up 1 base and J gave up 3 bases, with 13 bases separating them. The CDR3 bases are TGCGCCAGCAGCCAAGTTGGACAGAGTTTCTACAATGAGCAGTTCTTC. Protein: CASSQVGQSFYNEQFF.

The sample holds a few counts of this clonotype. J is TRBJ2-1 and V is TRBV25-1, with 14 bases lining up with TRBD2. This CDR3 spans 15 amino acids. V shed 4 bases, J shed 9 bases, and the junction held 5 bases outside the gene matches. Germline values: CDR1 MGHDK, CDR2 SYGVNS. The CDR3, as DNA: TGTGCCAGCAGTGCCGGGACTAGCGGGAGCAGTGAGCAGTTCTTC. Translation: CASSAGTSGSSEQFF.

The chain links TRBV29-1 to TRBJ2-5, with TRBD1 matching over 7 bases. V lost 6 bases to trimming and J lost 2 bases; unmatched junction nucleotides: 9. The CDR3 has 14 residues. Germline V gives CDR1 SQVTM, CDR2 ANQGSEA. This CDR3 is CSVHTSGQQETQYF. The CDR3 DNA is TGCAGCGTACATACCTCGGGACAGCAAGAGACCCAGTACTTC.

This clonotype came up a few times. V gene TRBV7-9 combines with J gene TRBJ2-1, with TRBD2 matching 11 bases. CDR1 is SEHNR, CDR2 FQNEAQ, per germline (reference sequence). The J segment lost 8 bases and the V segment lost 5 bases, leaving 8 bases of the junction unmatched. This CDR3 comprises 15 residues. CDR3 nucleotide sequence: TGTGCCAGCAGCCCTGGGACTAGCGGTTATTATGAGCAGTTCTTC. Its translation: CASSPGTSGYYEQFF.

V is TRBV7-9 and J is TRBJ2-1, with 10 bases lining up with TRBD2. Germline lookup yields CDR1 SEHNR and CDR2 FQNEAQ (reference sequence). The CDR3 loop spans 17 amino acids. The ends lost 5 bases at V and 0 bases at J; junction bases unmatched: 7. Here the CDR3 reads CASSPSGRAVSYNEQFF. CDR3 sequence (DNA): TGTGCCAGCAGCCCGAGCGGGAGGGCCGTCTCCTACAATGAGCAGTTCTTC.

J is TRBJ2-1 and V is TRBV20-1; 12 nucleotides line up with TRBD2. V lost 1 base to trimming and J lost 4 bases; unmatched junction nucleotides: 2. CDR1 DFQATT and CDR2 SNEGSKA come from the germline V gene (reference sequence). This CDR3 spans 15 amino acids. CDR3 region: CSARALAGGYNEQFF. As DNA, the CDR3 is TGCAGTGCTAGAGCACTAGCGGGAGGTTACAATGAGCAGTTCTTC.

The table lists this clonotype with many counts. The chain recombines TRBV7-9 with TRBJ2-3; 11 nucleotides line up with TRBD2. The CDR3 contains 15 residues. The J segment lost 0 bases and the V segment lost 6 bases, leaving 2 bases of the junction unmatched. Germline-derived CDR1 and CDR2 are SEHNR and FQNEAQ (reference sequence). Here the CDR3 reads CASRGTSGSTDTQYF. CDR3 nucleotide sequence: TGTGCCAGCAGAGGGACTAGCGGAAGCACAGATACGCAGTATTTT. The full variable domain, with the rest looked up from reference TRBV7-9 and TRBJ2-3, is DTGVSQNPRHKITKRGQNVTFRCDPISEHNRLYWYRQTLGQGPEFLTYFQNEAQLEKSRLLSDRFSAERPKGSFSTLEIQRTEQGDSAMYLCASRGTSGSTDTQYFGPGTRLTVL.

The CDR3 nucleotides read TGTGCCAGCACTATCCTCGGGACTAGCACTTACAATGAGCAGTTCTTC. This encodes CASTILGTSTYNEQFF. This chain joins TRBV2 and TRBJ2-1; 9 nucleotides line up with TRBD2. The CDR3 covers 16 residues. V lost 7 bases, J lost 4 bases, and 11 bases stayed unmatched. Per the germline V gene, CDR1 is SNHLY and CDR2 is FYNNEI.

As regards this clonotype: At one end, the junction sequence differs from germline, possibly due to a read error. The genes are TRBV7-7 and TRBJ2-3; D remains ambiguous. The CDR3 totals 13 residues. The V gene's germline CDR1 is SSHAT and CDR2 FNYEAQ (reference sequence). The CDR3: CASSPARLDTQYF. The DNA of the CDR3 is TGTGCTAGCAGCCCTGCTCGCTTGGATACGCAGTATTTT.

This clonotype was recorded only once. The chain joins TRBV5-6 to TRBJ1-1; no clear D gene. CDR1 is SGHDT and CDR2 is YYEEEE in the germline V gene. V dropped 0 bases and J dropped 4 bases, with 10 bases sitting between them. This CDR3 is 14 amino acids long. The CDR3 loop is CASSLGAAGTEAFF. The CDR3 region has the DNA TGTGCCAGCAGCTTGGGGGCCGCGGGCACTGAAGCTTTCTTT. Complete variable domain (other parts from reference TRBV5-6 and TRBJ1-1): DAGVTQSPTHLIKTRGQQVTLRCSPKSGHDTVSWYQQALGQGPQFIFQYYEEEERQRGNFPDRFSGHQFPNYSSELNVNALLLGDSALYLCASSLGAAGTEAFFGQGTRLTVV.

The genes are TRBV12-3 or TRBV12-4 and TRBJ2-3, with D possibly being TRBD2 (6 bases). Trimming removed 1 base at V and 2 bases at J, with 13 bases between. The CDR3 spans 16 residues. CDR3 region: CASSLGIRTITDTQYF. The CDR3, as DNA: TGTGCCAGCAGTTTAGGAATCAGGACTATCACAGATACGCAGTATTTT.

With regard to this clonotype: The DNA is omitted, as the CDR3 cannot be located on it reliably, and the CDR3 follows TCRdb's listing. The gene calls are TRBV11-3 and TRBJ2-2; the DNA was not compared with TRBD1, the D call given in the table. Germline V CDR1 and CDR2: SGHNT, YENEEA. The CDR3 length is 18 residues, termini included. CDR3 sequence reads: CASLSPIRDRGTGELFFF.

This clonotype was picked up a small number of times. This chain uses TRBV29-1 with TRBJ2-1, with a possible D match to TRBD2 (5 bases). The CDR3 consists of 14 residues. The germline CDR1 and CDR2 sequences are SQVTM and ANQGSEA. The V end was cut by 5 bases, the J end by 3 bases, with 14 bases between. The CDR3: CSVRGERFYNEQFF. In DNA form, the CDR3 reads TGCAGCGTTCGGGGAGAGAGGTTCTACAATGAGCAGTTCTTC.